Below, 21 T cell receptor beta chains from the same sample are listed, as sequenced in a study of shared clonotypes between healthy human individuals. Selected positively for CCR7 and CD45RO-negative, naive CD8 cells excluded terminally differentiated effector memory CD45RA+ cells. Sequencing was performed with immunoSEQ multiplex PCR; in TCRdb, only in-frame clones are kept and a portion is missing. The sample comprises fewer than 1 million clones, about 96% of which are singletons, and roughly 0.23% rests with the top ten. Material for sequencing was naive CD8+ T cells sorted from blood. These receptors were taken from a man younger than 45 in good health.

The chain is built from TRBV6-4 and TRBJ2-7; 8 bases align to TRBD2. The CDR3 has 13 amino acids. V shed 3 bases, J shed 8 bases, and the junction held 6 bases outside the gene matches. Germline V CDR1 and CDR2: MRHNA, SNTAGT. CDR3 sequence reads: CASSESGSNKQYF. DNA for the CDR3: TGTGCCAGCAGTGAAAGCGGGAGTAATAAGCAGTACTTC.

To note about this clone: At one end, the junction sequence differs from germline, possibly due to a read error. The rearrangement uses TRBV5-1 and TRBJ1-2; D unresolved. Germline lookup yields CDR1 SGHRS and CDR2 YFSETQ. The CDR3 extends over 10 amino acids. The CDR3 reads CASSNFPGVF. The CDR3 bases are TGCGCCAGCAGCAACTTCCCCGGGGTCTTC.

V gene TRBV5-6 combines with J gene TRBJ2-1; 8 positions agree with TRBD2. Germline lookup yields CDR1 SGHDT and CDR2 YYEEEE. This CDR3 is 17 amino acids long. J was trimmed by 9 bases and V by 4 bases; bases with no gene match: 18. The CDR3 bases are TGTGCCAGCAGCCGCTATACCTTCCGGGAGGGCCGCGGTGAGCAGTTCTTC. Protein sequence: CASSRYTFREGRGEQFF.

This sequence joins TRBV27 and TRBJ2-1; D possibly corresponds to TRBD1 (6 bases). Trimming shortened V by 7 bases and J by 0 bases, and 13 bases separated the two germline ends. Germline-derived CDR1 and CDR2 are MNHEY and SMNVEV (reference sequence). The CDR3 has 15 residues. The CDR3 region is CASKTGQTSYNEQFF. CDR3 nucleotide sequence: TGTGCCAGCAAAACCGGACAGACCTCCTACAATGAGCAGTTCTTC.

This sequence joins TRBV5-6 and TRBJ2-3; D not resolved. V was pared by 1 base and J by 4 bases, with 13 bases between. CDR1 is SGHDT, CDR2 YYEEEE, per germline. The CDR3 sequence is 15 residues long. Written as DNA, the CDR3 is TGTGCCAGCAGCTTGAGTAGCTCGGGCCCAGATACGCAGTATTTT. Encoded protein: CASSLSSSGPDTQYF.

The chain combines TRBV27 with TRBJ1-1; D might be TRBD1 (5 bases). Germline V CDR1 and CDR2: MNHEY, SMNVEV (reference sequence). CDR3 length: 20 residues. V was shortened by 1 base and J by 1 base, with 25 bases between the two germline ends. CDR3 amino acids: CASSLLDPGFQGRENTEAFF. The CDR3 DNA reads TGTGCCAGCAGTTTATTGGATCCAGGGTTCCAGGGAAGGGAGAACACTGAAGCTTTCTTT.

The rearrangement joins TRBV27 to TRBJ2-3; 8 positions agree with TRBD1. Losses at the gene ends were 5 bases for V and 3 bases for J; bases not matched to a gene: 10. The CDR3 sequence is 16 residues long. Germline-derived CDR1 and CDR2 are MNHEY and SMNVEV (reference sequence). The CDR3 is CASSLGTGVWTDTQYF. The CDR3, as DNA: TGTGCCAGCAGTCTAGGGACAGGCGTTTGGACAGATACGCAGTATTTT.

This chain connects TRBV5-1 to TRBJ2-2; either TRBD1 or TRBD2 may supply D (5 bases each). The CDR3 is 13 residues long. The V and J ends lost 4 bases and 6 bases respectively, with 10 bases between them. Germline values: CDR1 SGHRS, CDR2 YFSETQ. DNA for the CDR3: TGCGCCAGCAGCCCCCGGGGCCCCGGGGAGCTGTTTTTT. Protein: CASSPRGPGELFF.

The rearrangement links TRBV27 to TRBJ1-1; D ambiguous. Germline V gene data show CDR1 as MNHEY and CDR2 as SMNVEV (reference sequence). V lost 3 bases to trimming and J lost 1 base, with 6 bases between them. This CDR3 comprises 13 residues. CDR3 sequence (DNA): TGTGCCAGCAGTTTCGAGCCGAACACTGAAGCTTTCTTT. Translating it yields CASSFEPNTEAFF.

The chain carries TRBV4-3 and TRBJ2-1; the D is unclear. Germline V CDR1 and CDR2: LGHNA, YSLEER. This CDR3 contains 13 residues. V lost 4 bases and J 7 bases, leaving 11 bases between the germline ends. CDR3 sequence (DNA): TGCGCCAGCAGCCCCCTTAGAAGGAATGAGCAGTTCTTC. Translated, it gives CASSPLRRNEQFF.

The rearrangement joins TRBV7-9 to TRBJ1-1; D remains unclear. The germline CDR1 and CDR2 sequences are SEHNR and FQNEAQ (reference sequence). This CDR3 has 15 amino acids. V dropped 1 base and J dropped 1 base, with 10 bases sitting between them. The CDR3 nucleotides are TGTGCCAGCAGCTTAGTTCGGGGTTCGAACACTGAAGCTTTCTTT. It yields the protein CASSLVRGSNTEAFF.

V usage is TRBV7-2 and J usage is TRBJ2-7, with 7 positions matching TRBD2. The ends lost 5 bases at V and 2 bases at J; junction bases unmatched: 9. The CDR3 consists of 15 residues. Germline CDR1 and CDR2: SGHTA and FQGNSA. In DNA, the CDR3 is TGTGCCAGCAGCCCGAGAACTAGCGACCCCTACGAGCAGTACTTC. Amino acids: CASSPRTSDPYEQYF.

Here the CDR3 DNA reads TGTGCCAGCAGGGGAATAGACGCTTTTAATCCCTACGAGCAGTACTTC. Residues: CASRGIDAFNPYEQYF. The chain uses TRBV28 and TRBJ2-7, with no clear D. The ends were cut back, 6 bases at V and 2 bases at J, with 20 bases in the middle. The germline CDR1 and CDR2 sequences are MDHEN and SYDVKM. CDR3 length equals 16 residues. Filled out from reference TRBV28 and TRBJ2-7, the complete variable domain reads DVKVTQSSRYLVKRTGEKVFLECVQDMDHENMFWYRQDPGLGLRLIYFSYDVKMKEKGDIPEGYSVSREKKERFSLILESASTNQTSMYLCASRGIDAFNPYEQYFGPGTRLTVT.

This clone was counted a single time. The V gene is TRBV30, the J gene TRBJ1-4; 7 nucleotides line up with TRBD1. The V gene's germline CDR1 is GTSNPN and CDR2 SVGIG (reference sequence). The CDR3 length is 12 residues. With 8 bases clipped from V and 7 bases from J, the junction kept 7 bases outside the gene matches. This CDR3 reads CATPGGGEKLFF. The DNA of the CDR3 is TGTGCCACCCCAGGGGGTGGTGAAAAACTGTTTTTT.

The chain recombines TRBV7-9 with TRBJ2-3, with 8 bases aligning to TRBD1. The CDR3 has 16 amino acids. J was trimmed by 0 bases and V by 8 bases; bases with no gene match: 10. Looked up from germline, CDR1 is SEHNR and CDR2 is FQNEAQ (reference sequence). In DNA form, the CDR3 reads TGTGCCAGCTGGGCTGCGACAGGGGCGAGCACAGATACGCAGTATTTT. This translates into CASWAATGASTDTQYF.

This sequence joins TRBV7-2 and TRBJ2-5, with D maybe TRBD1 (6 bases). The CDR3 spans 16 residues. The germline gives CDR1 SGHTA, CDR2 FQGNSA. Trimming removed 6 bases from V and 3 bases from J, with 20 bases in between. Written as DNA, the CDR3 is TGTGCCAGCAGTTTAAACCGGGACAACGGGAAAGAGACCCAGTACTTC. Translating gives CASSLNRDNGKETQYF.

This chain connects TRBV27 to TRBJ2-7; 8 positions agree with TRBD2. V lost 0 bases, J lost 3 bases, and 4 bases stayed unmatched. The germline V gene has CDR1 MNHEY and CDR2 SMNVEV (reference sequence). The CDR3 loop spans 15 amino acids. The CDR3 DNA follows: TGTGCCAGCAGTTTATCCCTAGCGGGTAACTACGAGCAGTACTTC. This encodes CASSLSLAGNYEQYF.

The chain links TRBV15 to TRBJ2-1, with D unclear. Per germline, CDR1 LNHNV and CDR2 YYDKDF (reference sequence). V was trimmed by 7 bases and J by 0 bases, leaving 10 bases between them. CDR3 length: 14 amino acids. CDR3 in DNA: TGTGCCACCACGACCCTAAGCTCCTACAATGAGCAGTTCTTC. It is translated as CATTTLSSYNEQFF.

This chain uses TRBV5-4 with TRBJ2-7; maybe TRBD2 (5 bases). Trimming pared 4 bases from V and 2 bases from J, leaving 19 bases between. This CDR3 region has 16 residues. Per the germline V gene, CDR1 is SGHNT and CDR2 is YYREEE (reference sequence). CDR3: CASSPWLNTGTYEQYF. In DNA form, the CDR3 reads TGTGCCAGCAGCCCTTGGCTAAATACGGGAACCTACGAGCAGTACTTC.

The chain is built from TRBV7-9 and TRBJ2-3; no clear D gene. The V gene's germline CDR1 is SEHNR and CDR2 FQNEAQ (reference sequence). The V end lost 6 bases, the J end lost 1 base, and 2 bases lay between the germline ends. This CDR3 is built from 11 residues. The CDR3 reads CASRGTDTQYF. CDR3 nucleotide sequence: TGTGCCAGCAGGGGCACAGATACGCAGTATTTT.

This rearrangement joins TRBV27 to TRBJ2-1; D gene ambiguous. The V and J ends lost 3 bases and 6 bases respectively, with 12 bases between them. Germline values: CDR1 MNHEY, CDR2 SMNVEV (reference sequence). The CDR3 extends over 14 amino acids. CDR3 sequence reads: CASSLIGLGNEQFF. DNA for the CDR3: TGTGCCAGCAGTTTGATCGGGCTGGGCAATGAGCAGTTCTTC.